Following are 31 T cell receptor beta chains from one sample sequenced in a study of cytomegalovirus exposure and HLA in healthy donors. In the PCR, 60 Vbeta and 13 Jbeta primers were used. TCRdb's table, derived via immunoSEQ multiplex PCR, lists solely in-frame clones and lacks some. The data hold approximately 160,000 clones, with around 68% observed a single time. The sample was PBMCs. These receptors all come from a man in his fifties in good health and CMV-seronegative.

The V gene is TRBV5-1, the J gene TRBJ2-3; no firm D call. The CDR3 loop spans 14 amino acids. Germline assignment: CDR1 SGHRS and CDR2 YFSETQ. V shed 3 bases and J shed 5 bases, with 13 bases lying between them. Here the CDR3 DNA reads TGCGCCAGCAGCTCCTCCTCCCCGGGAGATACGCAGTATTTT. Translated: CASSSSSPGDTQYF.

V usage is TRBV4-2 and J usage is TRBJ2-2; TRBD2 matches at 10 bases. The germline CDR1 and CDR2 sequences are LGHNA and YNFKEQ. V lost 3 bases and J lost 1; bases outside the gene matches: 5. This CDR3 has 17 amino acids. The CDR3 coding sequence is TGTGCCAGCAGCCACCCTAGCGGGGGCCTGAACACCGGGGAGCTGTTTTTT. This sequence encodes CASSHPSGGLNTGELFF.

The CDR3 spells CASSSGGASGTEAFF. The CDR3 bases are TGTGCCAGCAGTTCGGGGGGGGCGTCTGGCACTGAAGCTTTCTTT. The chain has TRBV28 and TRBJ1-1, with a weak D call TRBD1 (6 bases). V gave up 4 bases and J gave up 4 bases, with 16 bases separating them. CDR1 is MDHEN, CDR2 SYDVKM, per germline. The CDR3 totals 15 residues.

The chain carries TRBV5-1 and TRBJ2-2; 10 bases align to TRBD2. The germline V gene has CDR1 SGHRS and CDR2 YFSETQ. CDR3 length: 19 residues. V gave up 0 bases and J gave up 1 base; unmatched junction bases: 9. CDR3 in amino acids: CASSLDVAGGRGNTGELFF. In DNA, the CDR3 is TGCGCCAGCAGCTTGGACGTAGCGGGGGGCCGGGGGAACACCGGGGAGCTGTTTTTT.

This clone was detected a few times. The V call is TRBV7-2, the J call TRBJ2-5; 14 nucleotides align to TRBD2. The V and J ends lost 2 bases and 4 bases, in that order; junction bases with no gene match: 6. This CDR3 is 17 amino acids long. Germline CDR1 reads SGHTA; CDR2 reads FQGNSA. CDR3 in DNA: TGTGCCAGCAGCTTACAGGGGACTAGCGGGGGTCGAGAGACCCAGTACTTC. Protein product: CASSLQGTSGGRETQYF.

Only one count was recorded for this clone. The gene calls are TRBV18 and TRBJ2-7, with TRBD2 matching over 11 bases. Losses at the gene ends were 4 bases for V and 0 bases for J; bases not matched to a gene: 5. This CDR3 spans 16 amino acids. Germline values: CDR1 KGHSH, CDR2 LQKENI. CDR3 sequence (DNA): TGTGCCAGCTCACGAACTAGCGGGGGAACCTCCTACGAGCAGTACTTC. Translating gives CASSRTSGGTSYEQYF.

The chain joins TRBV5-4 to TRBJ2-3; tentative D call: TRBD2 (6 bases). This CDR3 has 14 amino acids. With 5 bases removed from V and 2 bases from J, the gap between germline ends came to 12 bases. Germline values: CDR1 SGHNT, CDR2 YYREEE (reference sequence). The CDR3 region is CASSSGGTTDTQYF. Written as DNA, the CDR3 is TGTGCCAGCAGTTCCGGCGGGACCACAGATACGCAGTATTTT.

This clone was seen only a few times. The chain carries TRBV4-2 and TRBJ2-3; 8 bases line up with TRBD2. The CDR3 covers 14 residues. The trim removed 4 bases at V and 3 bases at J, leaving 3 bases unmatched. Germline CDR1 and CDR2: LGHNA and YNFKEQ. Written as DNA, the CDR3 is TGTGCCAGCAGCCCGGGACTAGAGACAGATACGCAGTATTTT. It specifies CASSPGLETDTQYF.

The J gene is TRBJ1-5, the V gene TRBV28; no reliable D call. Trimming removed 3 bases from V and 3 bases from J, with 15 bases in between. The CDR3 is 16 residues long. Per the germline V gene, CDR1 is MDHEN and CDR2 is SYDVKM. The CDR3: CASSFIRGLYNQPQHF. CDR3 nucleotide sequence: TGTGCCAGCAGTTTTATTCGTGGGCTGTACAATCAGCCCCAGCATTTT.

This clone was seen a handful of times. This chain joins TRBV10-1 and TRBJ2-3, with D possibly being TRBD1 (6 bases). CDR3 length: 16 amino acids. Trimming cost V 7 bases and J 2 bases, with 19 bases left between them. Germline V gene data show CDR1 as WNHNN and CDR2 as SYGVQD (reference sequence). This CDR3 reads CASTLKPQGPTDTQYF. DNA for the CDR3: TGCGCCAGCACTCTAAAACCACAGGGTCCCACAGATACGCAGTATTTT.

The chain couples TRBV18 to TRBJ2-2, with D unclear. V lost 4 bases and J 4 bases, leaving 16 bases between the germline ends. The CDR3 is 16 amino acids. CDR1 is KGHSH and CDR2 is LQKENI in the germline V gene. CDR3: CASSQESQAVTGELFF. The CDR3 nucleotides read TGTGCCAGCTCACAAGAGTCCCAGGCCGTCACCGGGGAGCTGTTTTTT.

The chain uses TRBV7-7 and TRBJ2-2; tentative D call: TRBD2 (5 bases). The CDR3 loop spans 15 amino acids. Germline V gene lookup returns CDR1 SSHAT and CDR2 FNYEAQ (reference sequence). The V end was cut by 0 bases, the J end by 3 bases, with 8 bases between. The CDR3 loop reads CASSLARVYTGELFF. The CDR3 DNA is TGTGCCAGCAGCTTAGCGAGGGTCTACACCGGGGAGCTGTTTTTT. The full variable domain, completed using reference TRBV7-7 and TRBJ2-2, is GAGVSQSPRYKVTKRGQDVTLRCDPISSHATLYWYQQALGQGPEFLTYFNYEAQPDKSGLPSDRFSAERPEGSISTLTIQRTEQRDSAMYRCASSLARVYTGELFFGEGSRLTVL.

This clone was counted between two and nine times. The rearrangement uses TRBV7-9 and TRBJ2-6; D is uncertain. Germline-derived CDR1 and CDR2 are SEHNR and FQNEAQ (reference sequence). There are 16 residues in the CDR3. Trimming took 5 bases from V and 1 from J, leaving 12 bases between them. The CDR3 sequence is CASSPGRFSGANVLTF. The CDR3 nucleotides are TGTGCCAGCAGCCCCGGTCGGTTTTCTGGGGCCAACGTCCTGACTTTC.

This chain uses TRBV9 with TRBJ1-2, with D possibly TRBD1 on 5 matching bases. The CDR3 is 15 residues long. Per germline, CDR1 SGDLS and CDR2 YYNGEE. V was cut by 4 bases and J by 0 bases, with 13 bases left in between. CDR3 amino acids: CASSPLDRANYGYTF. DNA for the CDR3: TGTGCCAGCAGCCCCCTCGACAGAGCTAACTATGGCTACACCTTC.

This clone has just one count. The gene calls are TRBV6-5 and TRBJ1-2; TRBD1 matches at 9 bases. V lost 2 bases to trimming and J lost 7 bases; unmatched junction nucleotides: 8. The CDR3 is 15 amino acids. CDR1 is MNHEY and CDR2 is SVGAGI in the germline V gene. CDR3 DNA: TGTGCCAGCAGTTACGCCACTCGACAGGGGGGTGGCTACACCTTC. Translated: CASSYATRQGGGYTF.

The chain combines TRBV7-3 with TRBJ1-2, with 8 bases lining up with TRBD1. The CDR3 runs 13 residues. Germline V gene lookup returns CDR1 SGHTA and CDR2 FQGTGA. The V segment lost 0 bases and the J segment 8 bases; nucleotides outside the gene matches: 2. For the CDR3, the DNA is TGTGCCAGCAGCTTAACCAGGACAGGGGGCTACACCTTC. Translated, it gives CASSLTRTGGYTF.

The V and J genes are TRBV30 and TRBJ1-5; D ambiguous. Trimming removed 8 bases from V and 3 bases from J, with 17 bases in between. The CDR3 is made up of 14 amino acids. Germline CDR1 reads GTSNPN; CDR2 reads SVGIG (reference sequence). The CDR3 loop reads CAPLVEGLNQPQHF. The CDR3 nucleotides read TGTGCCCCGCTGGTGGAGGGCCTCAATCAGCCCCAGCATTTT.

The chain couples TRBV6-9 to TRBJ1-5, with D tentatively TRBD1 (5 bases). The germline gives CDR1 MNHGY, CDR2 SVAAGI. This CDR3 region has 18 residues. V gave up 2 bases and J gave up 0 bases, with 17 bases separating them. In DNA, the CDR3 is TGTGCCAGCAGTTATCCCCCCCCAGGGTTTTATAGCAATCAGCCCCAGCATTTT. Translation: CASSYPPPGFYSNQPQHF.

The chain couples TRBV5-1 to TRBJ1-6; D might be TRBD1 (6 bases). Trimming shortened V by 0 bases and J by 10 bases, and 11 bases separated the two germline ends. The CDR3 covers 14 residues. Germline-derived CDR1 and CDR2 are SGHRS and YFSETQ. This CDR3 is CASSLVGQNSPLHF. DNA for the CDR3: TGCGCCAGCAGCTTGGTCGGACAGAACTCACCCCTCCACTTT.

The CDR3 DNA is TGTGCCAGTAGTATGCGGGGTTCCTCACCCCTCCACTTT. It codes for CASSMRGSSPLHF. The chain joins TRBV19 to TRBJ1-6; D unresolved. The germline CDR1 and CDR2 sequences are LNHDA and SQIVND (reference sequence). V shed 3 bases and J shed 10 bases, with 10 bases lying between them. There are 13 residues in the CDR3.

The rearrangement joins TRBV5-6 to TRBJ1-5; 10 bases fit TRBD1. Losses at the gene ends were 4 bases for V and 5 bases for J; bases not matched to a gene: 6. The CDR3 runs 15 residues. The germline V gene has CDR1 SGHDT and CDR2 YYEEEE. Written as DNA, the CDR3 is TGTGCCAGCAGCACGTGGACAGGGGGTGATCAGCCCCAGCATTTT. This codes for CASSTWTGGDQPQHF. Full variable domain (missing parts from reference TRBV5-6 and TRBJ1-5): DAGVTQSPTHLIKTRGQQVTLRCSPKSGHDTVSWYQQALGQGPQFIFQYYEEEERQRGNFPDRFSGHQFPNYSSELNVNALLLGDSALYLCASSTWTGGDQPQHFGDGTRLSIL.

The chain has TRBV5-1 and TRBJ2-1; 7 bases map to TRBD1. V lost 3 bases to trimming and J lost 6 bases; unmatched junction nucleotides: 6. Germline values: CDR1 SGHRS, CDR2 YFSETQ. The CDR3 contains 14 residues. The CDR3 nucleotides are TGCGCCAGCAGCTCAGAACAGGGGAGCAATGAGCAGTTCTTC. Its protein is CASSSEQGSNEQFF.

The rearrangement joins TRBV6-1 to TRBJ2-3; D possibly corresponds to TRBD1 (5 bases). The CDR3 length is 13 residues. The V end was cut by 8 bases, the J end by 1 base, with 10 bases between. Germline CDR1 is MNHNS and CDR2 is SASEGT. The DNA of the CDR3 is TGTGCCAGCTATGGCAGGGGCACAGATACGCAGTATTTT. The encoded protein is CASYGRGTDTQYF.

The chain carries TRBV11-2 and TRBJ1-4; tentatively, D is TRBD1 (6 bases). V was clipped by 5 bases and J by 5 bases, with 15 bases between them. The CDR3 runs 15 residues. Germline loops: CDR1 SGHAT, CDR2 FQNNGV. The CDR3 protein is CASSPGQPENEKLFF. The DNA of the CDR3 is TGTGCCAGCAGCCCCGGACAGCCGGAAAATGAAAAACTGTTTTTT.

The CDR3 nucleotides read TGTGCCAGCAGCGACCAGACGGAAGGGGACACTGAAGCTTTCTTT. Protein product: CASSDQTEGDTEAFF. The J gene is TRBJ1-1, the V gene TRBV7-9, with D maybe TRBD1 (5 bases). Looked up from germline, CDR1 is SEHNR and CDR2 is FQNEAQ (reference sequence). Trimming stripped 5 bases from V and 3 bases from J, with 16 bases between. The CDR3 covers 15 residues.

This clone was counted a few times. The chain links TRBV7-9 to TRBJ1-3; D not certain. Per the germline V gene, CDR1 is SEHNR and CDR2 is FQNEAQ (reference sequence). The CDR3 has 16 amino acids. V dropped 4 bases and J dropped 4 bases, with 17 bases sitting between them. CDR3 in amino acids: CASSSRGARPGNTIYF. The CDR3 nucleotides are TGTGCCAGCAGCTCACGGGGAGCCCGCCCGGGAAACACCATATATTTT.

The chain joins TRBV7-8 to TRBJ2-6, with TRBD2 as a possible D gene (7 bases). The CDR3 consists of 16 residues. Germline values: CDR1 SGHVS, CDR2 FQNEAQ. With 8 bases removed from V and 0 bases from J, the gap between germline ends came to 14 bases. The CDR3 DNA reads as TGTGCCAGCTGGAGGGGGGGCGTCTCTGGGGCCAACGTCCTGACTTTC. It is translated as CASWRGGVSGANVLTF.

J is TRBJ2-2 and V is TRBV7-2; TRBD1 matches at 7 bases. This CDR3 contains 15 residues. The trim removed 5 bases at V and 3 bases at J, leaving 6 bases unmatched. Germline CDR1 is SGHTA and CDR2 is FQGNSA. The CDR3, as DNA: TGTGCCAGCAGCGTGACAGGGTCCGACACCGGGGAGCTGTTTTTT. This sequence encodes CASSVTGSDTGELFF. The whole variable domain, filled in from reference TRBV7-2 and TRBJ2-2, reads GAGVSQSPSNKVTEKGKDVELRCDPISGHTALYWYRQSLGQGLEFLIYFQGNSAPDKSGLPSDRFSAERTGGSVSTLTIQRTQQEDSAVYLCASSVTGSDTGELFFGEGSRLTVL.

This chain links TRBV9 with TRBJ1-2; D perhaps matches TRBD1 (5 bases). V was trimmed by 0 bases and J by 8 bases, leaving 20 bases between them. Looked up from germline, CDR1 is SGDLS and CDR2 is YYNGEE. The CDR3 has 16 amino acids. The CDR3: CASSVGPPQGGRGYTF. CDR3 nucleotides: TGTGCCAGCAGCGTAGGGCCCCCCCAGGGCGGAAGGGGCTACACCTTC.

This chain links TRBV7-9 with TRBJ1-1; tentatively, D is TRBD1 (6 bases). V lost 1 base and J 4 bases, leaving 10 bases between the germline ends. There are 14 residues in the CDR3. Germline-derived CDR1 and CDR2 are SEHNR and FQNEAQ (reference sequence). Here the CDR3 DNA reads TGTGCCAGCAGCTTAGAAGGGGGAAGCACTGAAGCTTTCTTT. Residues: CASSLEGGSTEAFF.

A word on this clone: The junction departs from germline at one end; a sequencing error may be responsible. The gene calls are TRBV2 and TRBJ1-1; TRBD1 might be the D (6 bases). Per germline, CDR1 SNHLY and CDR2 FYNNEI. This CDR3 contains 13 residues. The CDR3 spells CASSEDRSTEAFF. Here the CDR3 DNA reads TGTGCCAGCAGCGAAGACAGGAGCACTGAAGCTTTCTTT. Filled out from reference TRBV2 and TRBJ1-1, the complete variable domain reads EPEVTQTPSHQVTQMGQEVILRCVPISNHLYFYWYRQILGQKVEFLVSFYNNEISEKSEIFDDQFSVERPDGSNFTLKIRSTKLEDSAMYFCASSEDRSTEAFFGQGTRLTVV.